This TCR beta chain emerged from a study of T-cell reconstitution after alpha-beta-depleted transplantation in children. Trimming stripped 1 base from V and 1 base from J, with 8 bases between. Germline V gene data show CDR1 as LGHDT and CDR2 as YNNKEL (reference sequence). The CDR3 has 14 amino acids. As it was prepared, the TCRbeta library received unique molecular identifiers. MiXCR, run by TCRdb on the PCR reads, gives a single entry per CDR3 protein. The table records more than 400,000 distinct CDR3 sequences, 43% of them present only once. Regarding the study as a whole: Several hundred expanded graft clones reportedly were the source of alpha-beta T cells about two months after transplant. From newly produced T cells came most of the T-cell counts and diversity one year after transplant.

This clonotype came up many times. Antigen specificity is unknown. Sequenced here: PBMCs, sampled before TCRalphabeta/CD19-depleted stem cell transplant. The genes are TRBV3-1 and TRBJ2-7; TRBD1 might be the D (5 bases). This receptor was obtained from a girl aged 2-10 years with aplastic anemia, due to receive a stem cell transplant. The CDR3 reads CASSQARQSYEQYF. As DNA, the CDR3 is TGTGCCAGCAGCCAAGCAAGACAGTCCTACGAGCAGTACTTC.